A selection of T cell receptor beta chains follows, all from one sample in a study of blood T cell repertoires in COVID-19. Generated by immunoSEQ multiplex PCR, the TCRdb table keeps only in-frame clones and is missing some. The data hold about 240,000 clones, with roughly 85% observed a single time. The sample was peripheral blood. These receptors were obtained from a man aged 45-65 years with COVID-19, enrolled during active disease. Each CDR3 is given with its conserved first and last residue. Fields, in order: J gene, V gene, D gene, CDR3 length, CDR3 protein, CDR3 DNA. The D gene is left open where the match is weak.

j_call: TRBJ2-5; v_call: TRBV5-4; d_call: -; cdr3_length: 14; cdr3_aa: CASSFRTGVETQYF; cdr3_nt: TGTGCCAGCAGCTTCCGTACGGGGGTGGAGACCCAGTACTTC
j_call: TRBJ1-3; v_call: TRBV6-5; d_call: -; cdr3_length: 15; cdr3_aa: CASGSYRGSGNTIYF; cdr3_nt: TGTGCCAGCGGGTCCTACCGGGGTTCTGGAAACACCATATATTTT
j_call: TRBJ1-4; v_call: TRBV6-2/TRBV6-3; d_call: -; cdr3_length: 15; cdr3_aa: CASSSRVATNEKLFF; cdr3_nt: TGTGCCAGCAGTAGCCGGGTTGCAACTAATGAAAAACTGTTTTTT
j_call: TRBJ2-2; v_call: TRBV18; d_call: TRBD2; cdr3_length: 19; cdr3_aa: CASSPTRSERGANTGELFF; cdr3_nt: TGTGCCAGCTCACCTACGCGATCTGAGCGGGGGGCGAACACCGGGGAGCTGTTTTTT
j_call: TRBJ1-1; v_call: TRBV5-4; d_call: TRBD1; cdr3_length: 13; cdr3_aa: CASSIDRDTEAFF; cdr3_nt: TGTGCCAGCAGCATCGACAGGGACACTGAAGCTTTCTTT
j_call: TRBJ2-6; v_call: TRBV4-1; d_call: -; cdr3_length: 17; cdr3_aa: CASSQRHRTSGANVLTF; cdr3_nt: TGCGCCAGCAGCCAACGCCACAGAACCTCTGGGGCCAACGTCCTGACTTTC
j_call: TRBJ2-7; v_call: TRBV3-1/TRBV3-2; d_call: -; cdr3_length: 13; cdr3_aa: CASSPAGNYEQYF; cdr3_nt: TGTGCCAGCAGCCCCGCGGGGAACTACGAGCAGTACTTC
j_call: TRBJ2-7; v_call: TRBV28; d_call: -; cdr3_length: 12; cdr3_aa: CASSLMENEQYF; cdr3_nt: TGTGCCAGCAGTTTGATGGAGAATGAGCAGTACTTC
j_call: TRBJ2-5; v_call: TRBV7-9; d_call: -; cdr3_length: 13; cdr3_aa: CASSFRTVETQYF; cdr3_nt: TGTGCCAGCAGCTTCCGGACAGTTGAGACCCAGTACTTC
j_call: TRBJ2-3; v_call: TRBV13; d_call: -; cdr3_length: 14; cdr3_aa: CASRGRPSTDTQYF; cdr3_nt: TGTGCCAGCAGGGGGAGGCCTAGCACAGATACGCAGTATTTT